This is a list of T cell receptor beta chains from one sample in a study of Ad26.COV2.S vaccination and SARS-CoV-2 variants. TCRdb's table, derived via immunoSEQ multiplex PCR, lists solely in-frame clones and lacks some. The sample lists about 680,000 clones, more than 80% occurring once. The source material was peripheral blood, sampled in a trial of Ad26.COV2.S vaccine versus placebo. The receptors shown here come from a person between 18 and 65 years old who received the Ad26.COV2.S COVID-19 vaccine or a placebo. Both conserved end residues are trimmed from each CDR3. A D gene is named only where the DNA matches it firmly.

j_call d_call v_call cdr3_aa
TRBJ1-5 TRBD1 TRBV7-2 ASSSDRARQPQH
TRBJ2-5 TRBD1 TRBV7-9 ASSLTRQGTNQETQY
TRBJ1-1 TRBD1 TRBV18 ASSPGQGAYTEAF
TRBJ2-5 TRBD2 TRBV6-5 ASSFLAAPGGTQY
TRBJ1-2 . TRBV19 ASSIGRGTNYGYT
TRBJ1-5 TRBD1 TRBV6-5 ASSHPGQTGQPQH
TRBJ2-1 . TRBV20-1 SASGLASYNEQF
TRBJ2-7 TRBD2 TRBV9 ASSVGGGAYEQY
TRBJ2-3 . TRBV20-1 SARPDTQY
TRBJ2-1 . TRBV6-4 ASSDSSYTNEQF
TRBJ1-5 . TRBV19 ASSYSTPRQPQH
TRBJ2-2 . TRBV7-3 ASSQQGTWGTGELF
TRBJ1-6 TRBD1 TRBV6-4 ASSALGQGFSPLH
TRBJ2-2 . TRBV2 ASSVGAGELF
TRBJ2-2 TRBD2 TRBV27 ASSLMGLDTGELF
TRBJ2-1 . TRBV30 AWMAGRYNEQF
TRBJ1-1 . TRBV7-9 ASSPAGGRREAF
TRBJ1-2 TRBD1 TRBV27 ASSPRGGPYGYT
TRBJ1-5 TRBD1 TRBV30 AWSRGLYSNQPQH
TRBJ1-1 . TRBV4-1 ASSQDQVNTEAF
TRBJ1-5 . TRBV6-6 ASSSTLGGQPQH
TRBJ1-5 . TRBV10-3 AIKGAGANQPQH
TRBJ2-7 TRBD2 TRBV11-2 ASSFAGTTSYEQY
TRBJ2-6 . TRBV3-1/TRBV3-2 ASSHRDLSPGGANVLT
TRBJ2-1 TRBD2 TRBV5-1 ASSQAGLRNNEQF
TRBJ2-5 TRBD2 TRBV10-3 APGGVGETQY
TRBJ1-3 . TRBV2 ASGRVSGNTIY
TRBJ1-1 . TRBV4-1 ASKGGTMNTEAF
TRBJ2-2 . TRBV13 ASSLAGGTNTGELF
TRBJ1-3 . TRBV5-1 ASSFFAGDSGNTIY